What follows describes a single TCR beta chain. Clones were sequenced by immunoSEQ multiplex PCR, and TCRdb holds only the in-frame ones, with some missing. The sample has 350,000 to 400,000 clones; roughly 90% are singletons. This entry comes from a study of blood T cell repertoires in COVID-19. Participants were aged roughly 18 to 90 years, lived in 24 US areas, and enrolled virtually. Allocation to cohorts depended on clinical history reported by the participants. V lost 2 bases and J 2 bases, leaving 8 bases between the germline ends. The germline V gene encodes CDR1 SGHDT and CDR2 YYEEEE. The CDR3 is 13 residues long.

The clonotype was recovered from a woman in her 30s with acute COVID-19. Sequencing input: PBMCs or T cells enriched from blood (not recorded which). V usage is TRBV5-6 and J usage is TRBJ2-7; the D gene is possibly TRBD1 (6 bases). The DNA of the CDR3 is TGTGCCAGCAGCTTCCCAGGGGCCTACGAGCAGTACTTC. Translating it yields CASSFPGAYEQYF.